A selection of T cell receptor beta chains follows, all from one sample in a study of cytomegalovirus exposure and HLA in healthy donors. Produced via immunoSEQ multiplex PCR; TCRdb's table is partial and in-frame only. This sample carries 140,000 to 150,000 clones, around four fifths of them seen once, and the ten largest clones take over 2%. The sample was PBMCs. Receptors were obtained from a boy between 2 and 10 years old in good health and CMV-seronegative. CDR3s include the opening cysteine and the closing phenylalanine or tryptophan. D genes are given only for firm matches. The size entry is marked missing in some rows and otherwise reads once, few, many or a size class.

CDR3,DNA,J,size,D,length,V
CASSRRGGLETQYF,TGTGCCAGCAGCCGCCGGGGGGGGCTGGAGACCCAGTACTTC,TRBJ2-5,.,TRBD2,14,TRBV9
CASSFSHKTVAKNIQYF,TGTGCCAGCAGCTTTTCCCACAAGACAGTAGCCAAAAACATTCAGTACTTC,TRBJ2-4,.,.,17,TRBV7-2
CASSFTRTGANEQYF,TGTGCCAGCAGCTTCACCCGGACAGGGGCTAACGAGCAGTACTTC,TRBJ2-7,.,TRBD1,15,TRBV5-6
CASRYEGVGYGYTF,TGCGCCAGCCGCTATGAAGGGGTTGGGTATGGCTACACCTTC,TRBJ1-2,.,.,14,TRBV5-1
CASSLGLAPDTQYF,TGTGCCAGCAGCTTGGGCCTAGCGCCAGATACGCAGTATTTT,TRBJ2-3,.,.,14,TRBV5-4
CASSSLETSNQPQHF,TGTGCCAGTAGTTCCTTGGAGACTAGCAATCAGCCCCAGCATTTT,TRBJ1-5,.,.,15,TRBV19
CASSLVVGLSEQYF,TGTGCCAGCAGCTTAGTTGTTGGCCTGTCCGAGCAGTACTTC,TRBJ2-7,.,.,14,TRBV7-2
CASSLGQNSPLHF,TGTGCCAGCAGCTTAGGTCAGAATTCACCCCTCCACTTT,TRBJ1-6,.,.,13,TRBV7-6
CAWDGQGAYGYTF,TGTGCCTGGGATGGACAGGGGGCCTATGGCTACACCTTC,TRBJ1-2,once,TRBD1,13,TRBV30
CASSITGTSYEQYF,TGTGCCAGCAGCATCACCGGGACTTCCTACGAGCAGTACTTC,TRBJ2-7,.,.,14,TRBV5-6
CASSYQGVGEQYF,TGTGCCAGCAGTTATCAGGGGGTCGGCGAGCAGTACTTC,TRBJ2-7,.,TRBD1,13,TRBV27
CASSPPDREKLFF,TGTGCCAGCAGTCCACCGGACAGGGAAAAACTGTTTTTT,TRBJ1-4,.,TRBD1,13,TRBV28
CASRTGLAGGPHNEQFF,TGTGCCAGCAGGACGGGACTAGCGGGGGGGCCACACAATGAGCAGTTCTTC,TRBJ2-1,once,TRBD2,17,TRBV11-1
CASRDGQGAANYGYTF,TGTGCCAGCAGGGATGGACAGGGGGCGGCTAACTATGGCTACACCTTC,TRBJ1-2,.,TRBD1,16,TRBV27
CASSAGTGGSQPQHF,TGTGCCAGCAGTGCCGGGACAGGGGGCTCTCAGCCCCAGCATTTT,TRBJ1-5,.,TRBD1,15,TRBV6-1
CASSPGQGRETQYF,TGCGCCAGCAGCCCTGGACAGGGAAGGGAGACCCAGTACTTC,TRBJ2-5,.,TRBD1,14,TRBV4-1
CASSPGQGPYEQYF,TGCGCCAGCAGCCCCGGACAGGGCCCCTACGAGCAGTACTTC,TRBJ2-7,.,TRBD1,14,TRBV5-1
CASSGQRGAPDTQYF,TGTGCCAGTAGTGGCCAGCGGGGGGCCCCAGATACGCAGTATTTT,TRBJ2-3,.,TRBD2,15,TRBV19
CASSARGMGYTF,TGTGCCAGCAGCGCCAGGGGAATGGGCTACACCTTC,TRBJ1-2,.,.,12,TRBV6-5
CASSLAGSDQPQHF,TGTGCCAGCAGCTTAGCGGGCAGTGATCAGCCCCAGCATTTT,TRBJ1-5,.,.,14,TRBV7-9
CASSQGFLYNEQFF,TGCGCCAGCAGCCAGGGCTTTCTTTACAATGAGCAGTTCTTC,TRBJ2-1,.,.,14,TRBV4-1
CASSLPQGKGNEAFF,TGTGCCAGCAGCTTACCCCAAGGGAAGGGGAATGAAGCTTTCTTT,TRBJ1-1,.,.,15,TRBV7-9
CASSWDTMETQYF,TGTGCCAGCAGCTGGGACACGATGGAGACCCAGTACTTC,TRBJ2-5,.,.,13,TRBV7-8
CASSGGRGWTDTQYF,TGTGCCAGCAGTGGGGGAAGGGGATGGACAGATACGCAGTATTTT,TRBJ2-3,.,.,15,TRBV6-1
CASDRTDQSSYNEQFF,TGTGCCAGCGACAGGACAGACCAAAGCTCCTACAATGAGCAGTTCTTC,TRBJ2-1,.,.,16,TRBV2
CASSYLGLLNEKLFF,TGTGCCAGCAGTTATTTGGGACTCCTGAATGAAAAACTGTTTTTT,TRBJ1-4,.,.,15,TRBV6-5
CASSPSSGGRRETQYF,TGTGCCAGCAGCCCTAGTAGCGGGGGGCGGAGAGAGACCCAGTACTTC,TRBJ2-5,.,TRBD2,16,TRBV7-8
CASSLGQGYTGELFF,TGTGCCAGCAGCTTGGGGCAGGGATACACCGGGGAGCTGTTTTTT,TRBJ2-2,.,.,15,TRBV5-4
CASSVGTGVSGNTIYF,TGTGCCAGCAGCGTAGGGACAGGCGTCTCTGGAAACACCATATATTTT,TRBJ1-3,.,TRBD1,16,TRBV9
CASSLVAYITPGQGASYEQYF,TGCGCCAGCAGCTTGGTCGCCTACATTACCCCTGGACAGGGGGCGTCCTACGAGCAGTACTTC,TRBJ2-7,.,TRBD1,21,TRBV5-1
CASSGGRGGAHYEQYF,TGTGCCAGCAGTGGGGGTCGGGGAGGGGCCCACTACGAGCAGTACTTC,TRBJ2-7,.,TRBD2,16,TRBV6-1
CASSLLQSSYNSPLHF,TGCGCCAGCAGCTTGTTACAGAGCTCCTATAATTCACCCCTCCACTTT,TRBJ1-6,.,.,16,TRBV5-1
CASSYSTGGYTF,TGTGCCAGCAGTTACTCCACCGGTGGCTACACCTTC,TRBJ1-2,.,.,12,TRBV6-6
CASSHDRALAKNIQYF,TGTGCCAGCAGCCATGACAGGGCGCTAGCCAAAAACATTCAGTACTTC,TRBJ2-4,.,TRBD1,16,TRBV7-9
CSVEENIFREQFF,TGCAGCGTTGAAGAAAATATATTCCGTGAGCAGTTCTTC,TRBJ2-1,.,.,13,TRBV29-1
CASSASGSLETQYF,TGCGCCAGCAGTGCTAGCGGGAGTTTGGAGACCCAGTACTTC,TRBJ2-5,once,TRBD2,14,TRBV5-1
CASSTRHRRYTF,TGTGCCAGCAGTACGCGGCACCGTCGCTACACCTTC,TRBJ1-2,few,.,12,TRBV28
CASGLTGRDIQYF,TGTGCTAGTGGTTTAACCGGGAGAGACATTCAGTACTTC,TRBJ2-4,.,.,13,TRBV12-5
CASSEGLADSYEQYF,TGTGCCAGCAGTGAAGGCTTAGCGGATTCCTACGAGCAGTACTTC,TRBJ2-7,.,.,15,TRBV6-1
CASSPESGRASFF,TGTGCCAGCAGCCCCGAAAGCGGGAGGGCCTCCTTCTTC,TRBJ2-1,.,TRBD2,13,TRBV7-6
CASSIPDRANYGYTF,TGTGCCAGTAGTATACCGGACAGAGCTAACTATGGCTACACCTTC,TRBJ1-2,.,.,15,TRBV19
CASSLGDRDADIQYF,TGTGCCAGCAGCTTAGGGGACAGGGACGCGGACATTCAGTACTTC,TRBJ2-4,.,TRBD1,15,TRBV7-3
CASSLVPGNTEAFF,TGCGCCAGCAGCTTGGTGCCCGGGAACACTGAAGCTTTCTTT,TRBJ1-1,.,.,14,TRBV5-1
CASSPYGTGSSEAFF,TGTGCCAGCAGTCCATACGGGACAGGGAGTTCTGAAGCTTTCTTT,TRBJ1-1,.,TRBD1,15,TRBV27
CASSWGLDTQYF,TGTGCCAGCAGCTGGGGACTAGATACGCAGTATTTT,TRBJ2-3,.,.,12,TRBV7-9
CASSPLAGSFYEQYF,TGTGCCAGCAGCCCGCTAGCGGGTTCCTTCTACGAGCAGTACTTC,TRBJ2-7,.,TRBD2,15,TRBV7-8
CASSSVTVRNYGYTF,TGTGCCAGCAGCTCAGTGACAGTGCGAAACTATGGCTACACCTTC,TRBJ1-2,.,.,15,TRBV21-1
CASSLGVGDVDTQYF,TGCGCCAGCAGCTTGGGGGTGGGAGATGTAGATACGCAGTATTTT,TRBJ2-3,.,.,15,TRBV5-1
CASSITLVLRDSPLHF,TGTGCCAGCAGTATAACTCTCGTCTTGAGGGATTCACCCCTCCACTTT,TRBJ1-6,once,.,16,TRBV6-6
CACTPNSYGAFF,TGTGCCTGTACTCCCAACTCCTACGGAGCTTTCTTT,TRBJ1-1,many,.,12,TRBV30